These T cell receptor beta chains were read from a single sample in a study of blood T cell repertoires in COVID-19. Assay: immunoSEQ multiplex PCR; the TCRdb copy retains only in-frame clones and omits some. The sample contains 360,000 or so clones, around 90% of which appear only once. Sample: peripheral blood. Every receptor here comes from a woman in her sixties or seventies with COVID-19, enrolled during active disease. Each CDR3 is given with its conserved first and last residue. A D gene is named only where the DNA matches it firmly. Some rows have no size entry. The others give once, few or many, or a class for an expanded clone.

CDR3 DNA: TGTGCCAGCTCACCTTCCGGGACGCAGTATTTT; CDR3 protein: CASSPSGTQYF; V gene: TRBV18; clone size: .; J gene: TRBJ2-3; D gene: .
CDR3 DNA: TGTGCCAGCAGTTACTTCGAATCCAGTTACTCTGGGGCCAACGTCCTGACTTTC; CDR3 protein: CASSYFESSYSGANVLTF; V gene: TRBV6-2/TRBV6-3; clone size: .; J gene: TRBJ2-6; D gene: .
CDR3 DNA: TGTGCTAGTGTGGGGACAGGGAATTACGAGCAGTACTTC; CDR3 protein: CASVGTGNYEQYF; V gene: TRBV12-5; clone size: .; J gene: TRBJ2-7; D gene: TRBD1
CDR3 DNA: TGTGCCAGCTCACCAAACTCCCCCCTCGATAATTCACCCCTCCACTTT; CDR3 protein: CASSPNSPLDNSPLHF; V gene: TRBV18; clone size: few; J gene: TRBJ1-6; D gene: .
CDR3 DNA: TGTGCCAGCAGCCAAACGACAGGGAACAATCAGCCCCAGCATTTT; CDR3 protein: CASSQTTGNNQPQHF; V gene: TRBV16; clone size: .; J gene: TRBJ1-5; D gene: TRBD1
CDR3 DNA: TGTGCCAGCAGCTTAGTATGGCGGGGAAGGGTAAGAGATACGCAGTATTTT; CDR3 protein: CASSLVWRGRVRDTQYF; V gene: TRBV7-2; clone size: .; J gene: TRBJ2-3; D gene: .
CDR3 DNA: TGCAGCGTTGGTCAATCTCAACGGGGGGACTATGGCTACACCTTC; CDR3 protein: CSVGQSQRGDYGYTF; V gene: TRBV29-1; clone size: once; J gene: TRBJ1-2; D gene: .
CDR3 DNA: TGTGCCAGCAGCCAAGAACCGGGACAGACAAGCTCCTACGAGCAGTACTTC; CDR3 protein: CASSQEPGQTSSYEQYF; V gene: TRBV3-1/TRBV3-2; clone size: once; J gene: TRBJ2-7; D gene: TRBD1
CDR3 DNA: TGTGCCAGCAGCTTGGGACTAGCGTATGAGCAGTTCTTC; CDR3 protein: CASSLGLAYEQFF; V gene: TRBV7-9; clone size: .; J gene: TRBJ2-1; D gene: TRBD2
CDR3 DNA: TGTGCCAGCAGCTACGAGGGCCCGTCTTCACCCCTCCACTTT; CDR3 protein: CASSYEGPSSPLHF; V gene: TRBV13; clone size: .; J gene: TRBJ1-6; D gene: .
CDR3 DNA: TGTGCCAGCAGCCGGGGACAGGGGGATCAGCCCCAGCATTTT; CDR3 protein: CASSRGQGDQPQHF; V gene: TRBV5-5; clone size: .; J gene: TRBJ1-5; D gene: TRBD1
CDR3 DNA: TGTGCCAGCAGCCCAAATCCGGGGAGTGGAAACACCATATATTTT; CDR3 protein: CASSPNPGSGNTIYF; V gene: TRBV7-3; clone size: few; J gene: TRBJ1-3; D gene: .
CDR3 DNA: TGTGCCAGCAGTTTACAGGTGATCTATGGCTACACCTTC; CDR3 protein: CASSLQVIYGYTF; V gene: TRBV28; clone size: .; J gene: TRBJ1-2; D gene: .
CDR3 DNA: TGCGCCAGCAGCTTGACAGGAACATATGGCTACACCTTC; CDR3 protein: CASSLTGTYGYTF; V gene: TRBV5-1; clone size: once; J gene: TRBJ1-2; D gene: .
CDR3 DNA: TGTGCCAGCAGTTTAGTGGGACAGGGCCATAATGAAAAACTGTTTTTT; CDR3 protein: CASSLVGQGHNEKLFF; V gene: TRBV28; clone size: .; J gene: TRBJ1-4; D gene: TRBD1
CDR3 DNA: TGTGCCTGGGGACAGGCGAACACTGAAGCTTTCTTT; CDR3 protein: CAWGQANTEAFF; V gene: TRBV30; clone size: .; J gene: TRBJ1-1; D gene: TRBD1
CDR3 DNA: TGTGCCAGCAGCTTGACAGATATGCAATCACCCCTCCACTTT; CDR3 protein: CASSLTDMQSPLHF; V gene: TRBV7-9; clone size: .; J gene: TRBJ1-6; D gene: .
CDR3 DNA: TGCGCCAGCAGCTCGGGACAGGGCGGCGAAAAACTGTTTTTT; CDR3 protein: CASSSGQGGEKLFF; V gene: TRBV5-1; clone size: once; J gene: TRBJ1-4; D gene: TRBD1